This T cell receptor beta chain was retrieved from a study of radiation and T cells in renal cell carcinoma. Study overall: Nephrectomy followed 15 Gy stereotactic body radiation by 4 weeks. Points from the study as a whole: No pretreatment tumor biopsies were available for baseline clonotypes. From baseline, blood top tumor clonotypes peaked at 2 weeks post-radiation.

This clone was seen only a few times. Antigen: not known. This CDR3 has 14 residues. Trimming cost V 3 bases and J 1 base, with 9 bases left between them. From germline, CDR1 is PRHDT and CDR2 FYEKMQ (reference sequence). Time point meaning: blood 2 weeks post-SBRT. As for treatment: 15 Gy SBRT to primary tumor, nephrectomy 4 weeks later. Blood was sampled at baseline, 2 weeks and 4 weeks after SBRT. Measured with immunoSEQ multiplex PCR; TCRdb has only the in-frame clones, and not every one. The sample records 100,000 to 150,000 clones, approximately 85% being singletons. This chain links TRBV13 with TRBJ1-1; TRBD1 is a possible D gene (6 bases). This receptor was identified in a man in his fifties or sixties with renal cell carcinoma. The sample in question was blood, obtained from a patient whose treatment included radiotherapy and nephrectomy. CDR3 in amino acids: CASSFRQENTEAFF. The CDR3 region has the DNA TGTGCCAGCAGCTTCAGACAGGAGAACACTGAAGCTTTCTTT.